This T cell receptor (beta chain) was sequenced for a study of cytomegalovirus exposure and HLA in healthy donors. The CDR3 is 16 amino acids. CDR1 and CDR2 (germline): SGHNT, YYREEE (reference sequence). V gave up 4 bases and J gave up 1 base; unmatched junction bases: 10. With 60 Vbeta and 13 Jbeta primers, the PCR was carried out. The repertoire was sequenced with immunoSEQ multiplex PCR; TCRdb's copy has only in-frame clones and lacks some. This table has roughly 200,000 clones, 9.5% appearing once. The gene calls are TRBV5-4 and TRBJ2-5; 7 positions agree with TRBD2. The clonotype originates from a woman in her 30s in good health and CMV-seropositive. The sample consisted of PBMCs. The CDR3 nucleotides are TGTGCCAGCAGCAAAAGGGAGGGAGAGCTCCAAGAGACCCAGTACTTC. Translation gives CASSKREGELQETQYF.